This T cell receptor (beta chain) derives from a study of T cells in tuberculosis (dated by TCRdb to 2017 to 2018). Notes on the research overall: The study combined CD1B tetramers and high-throughput TCR immunosequencing to characterize T cells specific for the mycobacterial lipid antigen glucose monomycolate (GMM). A South African clinical cohort compared IGRA-negative adolescents, IGRA-positive adolescents with latent tuberculosis and adults with active tuberculosis, ten per group. Active tuberculosis patient PBMC were archived before or within 7 days of starting standard anti-tuberculosis treatment. General conclusions and limits of the study: The smaller NN-distances in active tuberculosis patients were driven in part by shorter CDR3-alpha lengths, while the difference seen for TCR-beta was not statistically significant. Compared with IGRA-negative controls, TCR-alpha repertoires from active tuberculosis had smaller mean NN-distances to GMM-specific TCRs, which suggests that these TCRs underwent clonal expansion. Which clinical samples got chosen depended on the availability of cryopreserved specimens, and the active tuberculosis cases were adults, whereas the controls were adolescents. An accuracy of approximately 87% (AUROC over 0.8) was reached by a classifier using the diverse GMM-specific repertoire, compared with about 70% accuracy when GEM motif frequencies were used.

TCR libraries were generated with the immunoSEQ multiplex PCR assay, using TCR-beta and/or TCR-alpha/delta assays for each sample. The Illumina high-throughput platform was used to sequence the amplified TCR libraries. The source study handled its data this way. Clustering and dimensionality reduction relied on pairwise TCRdist distances among GMM-specific receptors from T cells that were either sorted ex vivo or expanded in vitro. Each clinical repertoire was scored by mean NN-distance, the average TCRdist to the nearest 10% of tetramer-positive reference sequences. GEM TCR motif frequency was calculated as the fraction of unique TCRs that matched known GEM sequences by V/J usage and CDR3 length. Linear discriminant analysis with leave-one-out cross-validation, implemented in scikit-learn, was used to classify active tuberculosis. TCRdb retrieved this table from immuneACCESS and kept in-frame rearrangements only. Not all clones are present; in checked studies, unresolved V genes account for under half, and no reason is known for the remainder. From that table come the V and J calls and clone size; the DNA was used to work out D and trimming. The sample table records roughly 32,000 clones; roughly 93% of these occur just once. More than 9.5% of the sample is taken by the ten largest.

This clone is a singleton in its sample. Its binding antigen is unknown. No base quality information exists; no much larger clone differs at one position. The sample's time point label is to be understood as: new active TB diagnosis, blood taken before or within 7 days of starting treatment. Active tuberculosis patients were HIV-seronegative South African adults aged 18 years or older with a new diagnosis. Confirmation of active tuberculosis was obtained by positive sputum smear microscopy and/or positive M. tuberculosis culture. Immunosequencing was performed on unsorted cryopreserved PBMC, with some 100,000 T cells per clinical donor covered on average. CDR1 and CDR2 are read off the germline V gene as MNHNS and SASEGT. Cut back by 10 bases and 3 bases, the V and J ends lie 14 bases apart. From its cysteine to its phenylalanine, the CDR3 spans 13 amino acids. This entry keeps only the CDR3 DNA: 39 bases, framed from base 1.

The sequence is built from TRBV6-1 and TRBJ2-3; perhaps TRBD2 is the D gene, with 6 bases matching. Sequenced material: PBMCs, taken at tuberculosis diagnosis. This sequence was found in an adult with tuberculosis. The nucleotide sequence reads TGTGCCACCTCCCCTGGGAGGACAGATACGCAGTATTTT. Translated, this gives CATSPGRTDTQYF.